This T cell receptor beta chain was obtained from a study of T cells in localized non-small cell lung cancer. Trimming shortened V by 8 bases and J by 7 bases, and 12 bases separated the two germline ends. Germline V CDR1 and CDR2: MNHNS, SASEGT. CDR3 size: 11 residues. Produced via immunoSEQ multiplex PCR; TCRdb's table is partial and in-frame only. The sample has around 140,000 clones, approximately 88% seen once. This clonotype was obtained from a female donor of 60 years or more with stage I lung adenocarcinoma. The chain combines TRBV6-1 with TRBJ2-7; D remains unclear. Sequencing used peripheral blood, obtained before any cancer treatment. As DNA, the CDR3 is TGTGCCAGCGGTGGAATTGGTGAGCAGTACTTC. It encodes CASGGIGEQYF.